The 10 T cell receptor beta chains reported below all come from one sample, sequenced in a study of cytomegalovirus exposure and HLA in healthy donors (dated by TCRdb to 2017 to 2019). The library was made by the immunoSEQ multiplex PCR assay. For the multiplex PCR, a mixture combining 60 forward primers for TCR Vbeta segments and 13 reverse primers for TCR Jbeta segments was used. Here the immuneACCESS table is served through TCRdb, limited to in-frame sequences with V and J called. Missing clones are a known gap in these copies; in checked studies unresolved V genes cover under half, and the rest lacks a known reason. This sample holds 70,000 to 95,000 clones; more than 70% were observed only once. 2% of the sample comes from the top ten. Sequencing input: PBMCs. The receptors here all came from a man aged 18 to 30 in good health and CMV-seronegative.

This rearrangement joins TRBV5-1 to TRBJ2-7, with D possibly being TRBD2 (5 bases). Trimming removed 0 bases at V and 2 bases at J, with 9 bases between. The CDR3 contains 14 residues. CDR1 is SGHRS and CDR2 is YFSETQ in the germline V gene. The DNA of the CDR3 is TGCGCCAGCAGCTTGGCGGCGGGTCCCTACGAGCAGTACTTC. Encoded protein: CASSLAAGPYEQYF.

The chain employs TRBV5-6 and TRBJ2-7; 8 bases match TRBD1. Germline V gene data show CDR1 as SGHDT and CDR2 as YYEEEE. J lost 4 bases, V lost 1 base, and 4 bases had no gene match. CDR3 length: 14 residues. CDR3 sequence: CASSLRGDRYEQYF. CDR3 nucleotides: TGTGCCAGCAGCTTGCGTGGGGACAGGTACGAGCAGTACTTC. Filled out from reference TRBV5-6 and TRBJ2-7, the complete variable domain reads DAGVTQSPTHLIKTRGQQVTLRCSPKSGHDTVSWYQQALGQGPQFIFQYYEEEERQRGNFPDRFSGHQFPNYSSELNVNALLLGDSALYLCASSLRGDRYEQYFGPGTRLTVT.

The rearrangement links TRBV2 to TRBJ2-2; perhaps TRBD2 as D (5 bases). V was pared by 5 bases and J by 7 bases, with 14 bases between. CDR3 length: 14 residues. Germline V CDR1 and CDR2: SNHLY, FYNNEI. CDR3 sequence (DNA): TGTGCCAGCAGTCCGACGGGCGGGCACGGGGAGCTGTTTTTT. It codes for CASSPTGGHGELFF.

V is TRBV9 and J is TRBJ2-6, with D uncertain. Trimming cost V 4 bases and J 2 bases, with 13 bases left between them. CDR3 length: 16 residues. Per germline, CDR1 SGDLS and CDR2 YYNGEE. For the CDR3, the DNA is TGTGCCAGCAGCTCAGACACCACCACTGGGGCCAACGTCCTGACTTTC. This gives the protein CASSSDTTTGANVLTF.

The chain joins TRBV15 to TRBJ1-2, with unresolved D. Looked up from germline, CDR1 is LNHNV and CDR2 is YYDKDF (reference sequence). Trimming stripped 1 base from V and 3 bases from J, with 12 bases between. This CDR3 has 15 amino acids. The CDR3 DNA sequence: TGTGCCACCAGCAGAGTAGGAGGCTGGGACTATGGCTACACCTTC. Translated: CATSRVGGWDYGYTF.

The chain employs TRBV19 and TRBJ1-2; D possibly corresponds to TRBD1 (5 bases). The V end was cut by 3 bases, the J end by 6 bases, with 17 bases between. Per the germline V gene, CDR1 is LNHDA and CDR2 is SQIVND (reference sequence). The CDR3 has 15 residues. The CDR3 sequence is CASSMVGASLDGYTF. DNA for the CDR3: TGTGCCAGTAGTATGGTAGGGGCCTCACTGGATGGCTACACCTTC.

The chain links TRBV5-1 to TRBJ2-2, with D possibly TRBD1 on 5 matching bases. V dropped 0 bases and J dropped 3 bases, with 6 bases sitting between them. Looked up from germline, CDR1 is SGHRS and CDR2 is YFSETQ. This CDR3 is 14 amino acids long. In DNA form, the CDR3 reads TGCGCCAGCAGCTTGGGACAGTACACCGGGGAGCTGTTTTTT. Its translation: CASSLGQYTGELFF.

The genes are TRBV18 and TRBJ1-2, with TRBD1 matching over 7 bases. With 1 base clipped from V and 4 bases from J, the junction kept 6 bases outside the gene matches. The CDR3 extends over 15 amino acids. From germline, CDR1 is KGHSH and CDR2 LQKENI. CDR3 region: CASSPRQGLAYGYTF. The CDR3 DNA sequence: TGTGCCAGCTCACCACGACAGGGCCTTGCCTATGGCTACACCTTC.

The CDR3 DNA reads as TGCGCCAGCAGCATACAGGGGGCCGCAACTAATGAAAAACTGTTTTTT. This sequence encodes CASSIQGAATNEKLFF. The chain joins TRBV5-1 to TRBJ1-4; 9 nucleotides agree with TRBD1. V dropped 4 bases and J dropped 0; count of bases not matched to a gene: 4. The CDR3 is made up of 16 amino acids. CDR1 and CDR2 from the germline V gene are SGHRS and YFSETQ.

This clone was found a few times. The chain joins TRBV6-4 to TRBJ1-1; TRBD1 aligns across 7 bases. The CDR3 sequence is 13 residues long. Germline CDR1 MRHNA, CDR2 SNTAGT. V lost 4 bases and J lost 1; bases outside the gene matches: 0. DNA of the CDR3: TGTGCCAGCAGTGGGGACAGGAACACTGAAGCTTTCTTT. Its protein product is CASSGDRNTEAFF.